This entry describes one TCR beta chain. The sample is drawn from a study of T cell changes during pregnancy in multiple sclerosis. The assay was immunoSEQ multiplex PCR, and TCRdb's table has in-frame clones only and misses some. The repertoire has about 100,000 clones, approximately 94% of them found once; the top ten carry more than 0.95%. Per germline, CDR1 MNHEY and CDR2 SMNVEV (reference sequence). V shed 3 bases and J shed 3 bases, with 17 bases lying between them. CDR3 length: 16 amino acids. This chain uses TRBV27 with TRBJ2-5, with a possible D match to TRBD1 (6 bases). This TCR derives from a female donor with multiple sclerosis, enrolled in a pregnancy study. Sequencing used peripheral blood, obtained in the second trimester of pregnancy. CDR3 amino acids: CASSLPKDRRKETQYF. In nucleotides, the CDR3 is TGTGCCAGCAGTTTGCCAAAAGACAGGCGTAAAGAGACCCAGTACTTC.